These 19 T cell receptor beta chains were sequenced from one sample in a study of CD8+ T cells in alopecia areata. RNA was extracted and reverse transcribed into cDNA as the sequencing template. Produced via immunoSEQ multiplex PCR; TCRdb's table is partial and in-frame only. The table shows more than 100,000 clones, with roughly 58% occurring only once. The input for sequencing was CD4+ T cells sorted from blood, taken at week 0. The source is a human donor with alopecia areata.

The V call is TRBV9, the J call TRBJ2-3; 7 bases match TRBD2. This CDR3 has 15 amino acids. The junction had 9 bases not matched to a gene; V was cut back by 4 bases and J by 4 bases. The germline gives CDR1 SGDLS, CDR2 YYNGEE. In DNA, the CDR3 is TGTGCCAGCAGCCTCAGCGGGGACTCTTCAGATACGCAGTATTTT. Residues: CASSLSGDSSDTQYF.

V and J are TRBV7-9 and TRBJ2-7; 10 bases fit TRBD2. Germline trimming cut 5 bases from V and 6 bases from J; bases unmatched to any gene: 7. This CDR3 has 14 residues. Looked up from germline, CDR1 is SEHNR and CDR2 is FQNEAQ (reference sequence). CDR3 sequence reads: CASSPLAGASEQYF. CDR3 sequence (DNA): TGTGCCAGCAGCCCGCTAGCGGGAGCAAGCGAGCAGTACTTC.

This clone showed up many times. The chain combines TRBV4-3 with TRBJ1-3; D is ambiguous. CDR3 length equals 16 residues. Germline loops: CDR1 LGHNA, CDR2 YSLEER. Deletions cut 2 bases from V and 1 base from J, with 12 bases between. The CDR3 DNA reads TGCGCCAGCAGCCAAAATGGACTGCCGTCTGGAAACACCATATATTTT. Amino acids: CASSQNGLPSGNTIYF.

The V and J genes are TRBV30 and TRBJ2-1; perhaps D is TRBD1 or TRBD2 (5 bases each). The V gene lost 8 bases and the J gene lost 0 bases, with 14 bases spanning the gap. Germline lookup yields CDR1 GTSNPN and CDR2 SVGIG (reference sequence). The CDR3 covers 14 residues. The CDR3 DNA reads TGTGCCGGCACGGGGCAAAGCTCCTACAATGAGCAGTTCTTC. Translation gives CAGTGQSSYNEQFF.

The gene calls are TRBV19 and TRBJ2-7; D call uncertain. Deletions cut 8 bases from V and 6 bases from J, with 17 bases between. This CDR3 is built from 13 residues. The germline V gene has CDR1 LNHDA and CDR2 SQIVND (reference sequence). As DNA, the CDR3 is TGTGCCAGTGCAACCGTGGGCGGTACCGAGCAGTACTTC. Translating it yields CASATVGGTEQYF.

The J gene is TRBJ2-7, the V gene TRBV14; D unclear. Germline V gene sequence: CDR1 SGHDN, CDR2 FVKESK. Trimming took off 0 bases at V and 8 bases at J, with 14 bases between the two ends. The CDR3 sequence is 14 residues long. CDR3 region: CASSQDRTLRKQYF. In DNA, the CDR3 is TGTGCCAGCAGCCAAGACAGGACCCTACGAAAGCAGTACTTC. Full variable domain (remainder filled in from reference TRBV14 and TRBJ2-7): EAGVTQFPSHSVIEKGQTVTLRCDPISGHDNLYWYRRVMGKEIKFLLHFVKESKQDESGMPNNRFLAERTGGTYSTLKVQPAELEDSGVYFCASSQDRTLRKQYFGPGTRLTVT.

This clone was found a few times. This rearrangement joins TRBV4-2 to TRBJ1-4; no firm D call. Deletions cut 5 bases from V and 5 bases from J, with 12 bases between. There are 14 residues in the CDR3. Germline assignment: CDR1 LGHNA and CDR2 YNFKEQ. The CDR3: CASSYEGFNEKLFF. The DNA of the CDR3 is TGTGCCAGCAGCTACGAAGGTTTCAATGAAAAACTGTTTTTT.

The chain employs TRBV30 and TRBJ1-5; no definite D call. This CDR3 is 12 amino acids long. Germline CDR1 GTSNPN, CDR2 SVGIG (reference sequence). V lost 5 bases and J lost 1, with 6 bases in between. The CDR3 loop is CAWSGSNQPQHF. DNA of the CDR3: TGTGCCTGGTCAGGAAGCAATCAGCCCCAGCATTTT.

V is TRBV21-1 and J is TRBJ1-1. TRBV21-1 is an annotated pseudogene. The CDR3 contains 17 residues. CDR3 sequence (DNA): TGTGCCAGCAGCAAGGGACTCTCGGACAAGACCCACACTGAAGCTTTCTTT. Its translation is CASSKGLSDKTHTEAFF.

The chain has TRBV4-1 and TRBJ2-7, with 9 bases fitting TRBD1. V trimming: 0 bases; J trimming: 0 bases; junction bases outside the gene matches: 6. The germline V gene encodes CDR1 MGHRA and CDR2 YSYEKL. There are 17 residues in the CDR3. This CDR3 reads CASSQDGDRVASYEQYF. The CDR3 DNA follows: TGCGCCAGCAGCCAAGATGGGGACAGGGTCGCCTCCTACGAGCAGTACTTC.

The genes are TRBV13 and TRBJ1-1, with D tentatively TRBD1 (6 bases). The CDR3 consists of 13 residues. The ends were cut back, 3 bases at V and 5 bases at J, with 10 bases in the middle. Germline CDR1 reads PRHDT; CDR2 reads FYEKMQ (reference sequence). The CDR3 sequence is CASSFEGGTEAFF. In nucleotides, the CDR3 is TGTGCCAGCAGCTTTGAAGGGGGGACTGAAGCTTTCTTT. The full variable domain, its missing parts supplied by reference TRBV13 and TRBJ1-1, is AAGVIQSPRHLIKEKRETATLKCYPIPRHDTVYWYQQGPGQDPQFLISFYEKMQSDKGSIPDRFSAQQFSDYHSELNMSSLELGDSALYFCASSFEGGTEAFFGQGTRLTVV.

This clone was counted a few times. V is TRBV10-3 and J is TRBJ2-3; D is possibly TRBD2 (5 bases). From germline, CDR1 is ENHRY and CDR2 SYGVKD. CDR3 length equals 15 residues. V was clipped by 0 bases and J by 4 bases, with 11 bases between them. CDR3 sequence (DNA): TGTGCCATCAGTGAGTCCGGGGATGAGGCAGATACGCAGTATTTT. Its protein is CAISESGDEADTQYF.

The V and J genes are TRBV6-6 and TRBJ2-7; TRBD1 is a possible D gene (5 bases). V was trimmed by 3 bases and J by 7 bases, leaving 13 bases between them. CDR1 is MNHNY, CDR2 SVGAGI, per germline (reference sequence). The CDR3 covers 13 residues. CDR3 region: CASSYDSNDEQYF. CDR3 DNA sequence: TGTGCCAGCAGTTATGACAGTAACGATGAGCAGTACTTC.

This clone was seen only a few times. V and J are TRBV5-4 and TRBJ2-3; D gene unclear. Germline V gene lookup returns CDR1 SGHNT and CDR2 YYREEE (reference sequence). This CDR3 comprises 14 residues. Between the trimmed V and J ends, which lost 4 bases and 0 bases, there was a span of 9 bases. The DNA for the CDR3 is TGTGCCAGCAGCATTCTAGTTAGCACAGATACGCAGTATTTT. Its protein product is CASSILVSTDTQYF.

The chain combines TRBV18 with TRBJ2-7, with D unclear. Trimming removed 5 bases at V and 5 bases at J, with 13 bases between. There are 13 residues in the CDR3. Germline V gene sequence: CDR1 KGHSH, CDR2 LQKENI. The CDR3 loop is CASSTTGQDEQYF. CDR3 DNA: TGTGCCAGCTCAACCACTGGGCAGGACGAGCAGTACTTC.

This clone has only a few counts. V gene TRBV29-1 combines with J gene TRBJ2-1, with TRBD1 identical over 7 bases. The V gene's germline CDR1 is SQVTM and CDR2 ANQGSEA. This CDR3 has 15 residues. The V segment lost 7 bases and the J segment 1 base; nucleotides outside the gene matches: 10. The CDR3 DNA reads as TGCAGCGCTTCGACAGGGTCGAGTTCCTACAATGAGCAGTTCTTC. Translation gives CSASTGSSSYNEQFF.

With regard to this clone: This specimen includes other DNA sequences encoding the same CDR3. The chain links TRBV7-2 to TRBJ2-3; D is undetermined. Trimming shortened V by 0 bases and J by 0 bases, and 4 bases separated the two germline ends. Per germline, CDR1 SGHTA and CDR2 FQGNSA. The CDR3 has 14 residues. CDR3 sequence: CASSLAGSTDTQYF. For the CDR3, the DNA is TGTGCCAGCAGCTTAGCGGGCAGCACAGATACGCAGTATTTT.

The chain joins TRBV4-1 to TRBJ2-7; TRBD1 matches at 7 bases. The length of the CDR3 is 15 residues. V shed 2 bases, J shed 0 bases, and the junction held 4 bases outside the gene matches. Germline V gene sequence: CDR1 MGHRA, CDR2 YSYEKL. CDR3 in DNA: TGCGCCAGCAGCCAAAATGACAGGGACTCCTACGAGCAGTACTTC. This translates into CASSQNDRDSYEQYF.

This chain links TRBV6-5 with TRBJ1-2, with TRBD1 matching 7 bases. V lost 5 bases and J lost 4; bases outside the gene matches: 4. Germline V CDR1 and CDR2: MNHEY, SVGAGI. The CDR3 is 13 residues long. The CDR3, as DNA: TGTGCCAGCAGTGCGACAGGGATCTATGGCTACACCTTC. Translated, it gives CASSATGIYGYTF.